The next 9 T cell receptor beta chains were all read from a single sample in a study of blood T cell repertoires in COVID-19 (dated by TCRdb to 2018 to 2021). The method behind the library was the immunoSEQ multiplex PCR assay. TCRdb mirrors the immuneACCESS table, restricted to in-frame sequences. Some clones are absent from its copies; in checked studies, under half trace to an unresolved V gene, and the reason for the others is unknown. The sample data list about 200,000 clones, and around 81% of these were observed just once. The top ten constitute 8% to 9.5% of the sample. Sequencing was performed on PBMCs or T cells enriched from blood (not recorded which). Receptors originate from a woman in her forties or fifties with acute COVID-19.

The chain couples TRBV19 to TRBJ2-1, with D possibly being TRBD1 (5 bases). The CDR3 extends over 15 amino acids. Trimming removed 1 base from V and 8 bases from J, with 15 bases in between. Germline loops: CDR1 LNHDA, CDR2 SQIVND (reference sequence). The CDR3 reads CASSIGQGWGDEQFF. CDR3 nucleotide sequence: TGTGCCAGTAGTATAGGGCAGGGTTGGGGCGATGAGCAGTTCTTC.

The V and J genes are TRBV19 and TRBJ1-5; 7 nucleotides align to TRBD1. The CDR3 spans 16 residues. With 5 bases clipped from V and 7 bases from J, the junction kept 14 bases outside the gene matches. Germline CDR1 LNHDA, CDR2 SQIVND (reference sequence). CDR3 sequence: CASSPSQATGKQPQHF. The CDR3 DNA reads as TGTGCCAGTAGTCCAAGCCAGGCGACAGGGAAGCAGCCCCAGCATTTT.

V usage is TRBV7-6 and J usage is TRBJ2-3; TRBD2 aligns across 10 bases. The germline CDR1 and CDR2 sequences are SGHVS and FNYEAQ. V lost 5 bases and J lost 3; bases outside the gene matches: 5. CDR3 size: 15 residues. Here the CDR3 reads CASSPGTSETDTQYF. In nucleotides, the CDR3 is TGTGCCAGCAGCCCGGGGACTAGCGAAACAGATACGCAGTATTTT.

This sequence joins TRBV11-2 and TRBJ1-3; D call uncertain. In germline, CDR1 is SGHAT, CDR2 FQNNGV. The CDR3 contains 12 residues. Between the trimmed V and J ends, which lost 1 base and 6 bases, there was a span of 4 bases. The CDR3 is CASSLVLNTIYF. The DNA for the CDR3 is TGTGCCAGCAGCTTAGTCTTAAACACCATATATTTT. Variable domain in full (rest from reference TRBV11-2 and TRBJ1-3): EAGVAQSPRYKIIEKRQSVAFWCNPISGHATLYWYQQILGQGPKLLIQFQNNGVVDDSQLPKDRFSAERLKGVDSTLKIQPAKLEDSAVYLCASSLVLNTIYFGEGSWLTVV.

The CDR3 sequence: CASSQGPSYNEQFF. For the CDR3, the DNA is TGTGCCAGCAGCCAAGGGCCCTCATACAATGAGCAGTTCTTC. The chain employs TRBV3-1 (or the pseudogene TRBV3-2) and TRBJ2-1; D is undetermined. Germline CDR1 reads LGHDT; CDR2 reads YNNKEL (reference sequence). The CDR3 length is 14 residues. V lost 1 base, J lost 4 bases, and 8 bases lay in between.

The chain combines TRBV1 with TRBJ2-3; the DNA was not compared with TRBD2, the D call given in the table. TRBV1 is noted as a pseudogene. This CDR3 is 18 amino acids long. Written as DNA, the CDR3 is TGCACCAGCAGCCCCCCAACCGGGACTAGCGGGGAGAGAGATACGCAGTATTTT. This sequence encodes CTSSPPTGTSGERDTQYF.

The CDR3 coding sequence is TGTGCCAGCAGACATAGCGGGGCGGCAGATAGAGGCTACACCTTC. This translates into CASRHSGAADRGYTF. V and J are TRBV28 and TRBJ1-2; the D gene is possibly TRBD1 (5 bases). CDR3 size: 15 residues. Germline CDR1 is MDHEN and CDR2 is SYDVKM. V dropped 6 bases and J dropped 8 bases, with 22 bases sitting between them.

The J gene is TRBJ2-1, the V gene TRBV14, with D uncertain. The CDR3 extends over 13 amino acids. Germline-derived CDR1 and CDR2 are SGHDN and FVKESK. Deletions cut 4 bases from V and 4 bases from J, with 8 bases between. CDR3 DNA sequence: TGTGCCAGCAGCCCACAGATTTACAATGAGCAGTTCTTC. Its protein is CASSPQIYNEQFF.

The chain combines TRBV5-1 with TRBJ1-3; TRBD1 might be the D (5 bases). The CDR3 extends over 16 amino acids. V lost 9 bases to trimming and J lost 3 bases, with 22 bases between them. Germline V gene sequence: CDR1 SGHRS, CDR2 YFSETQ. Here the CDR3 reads CANTPGGTAHGNTIYF. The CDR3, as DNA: TGCGCCAACACTCCGGGAGGGACCGCTCATGGAAACACCATATATTTT. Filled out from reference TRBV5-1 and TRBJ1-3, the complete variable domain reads KAGVTQTPRYLIKTRGQQVTLSCSPISGHRSVSWYQQTPGQGLQFLFEYFSETQRNKGNFPGRFSGRQFSNSRSEMNVSTLELGDSALYLCANTPGGTAHGNTIYFGEGSWLTVV.